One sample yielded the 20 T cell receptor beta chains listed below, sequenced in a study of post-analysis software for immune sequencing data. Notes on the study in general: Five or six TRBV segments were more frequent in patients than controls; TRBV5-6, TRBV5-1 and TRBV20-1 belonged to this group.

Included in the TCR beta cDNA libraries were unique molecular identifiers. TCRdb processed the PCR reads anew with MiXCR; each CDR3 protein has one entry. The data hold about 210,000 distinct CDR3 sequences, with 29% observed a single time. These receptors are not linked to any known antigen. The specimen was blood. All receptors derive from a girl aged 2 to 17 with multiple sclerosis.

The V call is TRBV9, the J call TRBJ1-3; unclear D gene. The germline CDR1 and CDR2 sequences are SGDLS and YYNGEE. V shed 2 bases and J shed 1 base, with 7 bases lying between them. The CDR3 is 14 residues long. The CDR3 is CASSVDDSGNTIYF. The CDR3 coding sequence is TGTGCCAGCAGCGTGGACGATTCTGGAAACACCATATATTTT.

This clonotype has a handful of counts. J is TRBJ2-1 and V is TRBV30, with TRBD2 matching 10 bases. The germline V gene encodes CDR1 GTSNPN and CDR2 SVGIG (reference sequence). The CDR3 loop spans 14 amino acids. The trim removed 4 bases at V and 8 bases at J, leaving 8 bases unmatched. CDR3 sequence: CAWIASGRVHEQFF. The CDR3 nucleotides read TGTGCCTGGATAGCGAGCGGGAGGGTTCATGAGCAGTTCTTC.

The CDR3 loop reads CSARERIKNTEAFF. The CDR3 DNA reads TGCAGTGCTAGAGAACGAATCAAGAACACTGAAGCTTTCTTT. This chain uses TRBV20-1 with TRBJ1-1; no firm D call. This CDR3 contains 14 residues. The V end lost 0 bases, the J end lost 1 base, and 9 bases lay between the germline ends. From germline, CDR1 is DFQATT and CDR2 SNEGSKA (reference sequence).

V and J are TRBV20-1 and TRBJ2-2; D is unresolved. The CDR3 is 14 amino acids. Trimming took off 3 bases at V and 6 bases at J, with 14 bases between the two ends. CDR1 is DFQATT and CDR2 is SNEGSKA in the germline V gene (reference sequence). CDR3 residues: CSARGPTTPGELFF. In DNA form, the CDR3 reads TGCAGTGCTAGGGGCCCCACAACACCCGGGGAGCTGTTTTTT.

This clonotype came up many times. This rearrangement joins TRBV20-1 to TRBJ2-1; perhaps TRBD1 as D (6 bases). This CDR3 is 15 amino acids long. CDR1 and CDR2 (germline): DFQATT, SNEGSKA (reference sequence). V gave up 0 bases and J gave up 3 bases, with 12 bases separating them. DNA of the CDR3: TGCAGTGCTAGAGATTTGAGGGGGAACTACAATGAGCAGTTCTTC. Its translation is CSARDLRGNYNEQFF.

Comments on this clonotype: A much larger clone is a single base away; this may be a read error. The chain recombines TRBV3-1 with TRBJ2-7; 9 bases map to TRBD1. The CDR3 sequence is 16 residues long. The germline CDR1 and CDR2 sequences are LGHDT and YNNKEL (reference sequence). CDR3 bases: TGTGCCGGCAGCCAAGATCTGAGACAGGGGGGCTACGAGCAGTACTTC. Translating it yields CAGSQDLRQGGYEQYF.

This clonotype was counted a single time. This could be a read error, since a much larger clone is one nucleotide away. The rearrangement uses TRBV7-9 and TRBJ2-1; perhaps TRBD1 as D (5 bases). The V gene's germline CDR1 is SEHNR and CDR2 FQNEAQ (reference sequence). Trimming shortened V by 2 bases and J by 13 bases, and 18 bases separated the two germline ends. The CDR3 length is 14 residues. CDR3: CASSLMAGKETQFF. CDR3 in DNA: TGTGCCAGCAGCTTAATGGCAGGGAAAGAGACCCAGTTCTTC.

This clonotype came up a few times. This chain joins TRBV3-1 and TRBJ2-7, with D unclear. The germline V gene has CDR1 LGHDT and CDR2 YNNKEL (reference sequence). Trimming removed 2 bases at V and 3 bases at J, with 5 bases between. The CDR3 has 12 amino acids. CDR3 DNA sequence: TGTGCCAGCAGCCAAACCCACTACGAGCAGTACTTC. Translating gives CASSQTHYEQYF.

The CDR3 DNA sequence: TGTGCCAGCAGTTTGGGCGTAAGCACAGATACGCAGTATTTT. Protein: CASSLGVSTDTQYF. V and J are TRBV12-3 or TRBV12-4 and TRBJ2-3; D is unresolved. The germline V and J ends were trimmed by 3 bases and 0 bases, with 7 bases remaining between them. The CDR3 loop spans 14 amino acids.

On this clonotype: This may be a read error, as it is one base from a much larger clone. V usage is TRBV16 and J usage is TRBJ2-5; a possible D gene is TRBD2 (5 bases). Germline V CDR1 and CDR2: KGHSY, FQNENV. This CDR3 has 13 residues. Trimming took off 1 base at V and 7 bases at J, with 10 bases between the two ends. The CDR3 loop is CASSQWGEVTQYF. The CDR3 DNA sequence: TGTGCCAGCAGCCAATGGGGAGAAGTGACCCAGTACTTC.

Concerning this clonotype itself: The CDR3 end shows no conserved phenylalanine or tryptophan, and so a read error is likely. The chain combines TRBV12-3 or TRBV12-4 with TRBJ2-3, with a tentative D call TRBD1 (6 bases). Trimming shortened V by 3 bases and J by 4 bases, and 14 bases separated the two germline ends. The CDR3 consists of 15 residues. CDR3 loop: CASSLWGQKADTQYS. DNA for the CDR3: TGTGCCAGCAGTTTGTGGGGACAAAAAGCAGATACGCAGTATTCT.

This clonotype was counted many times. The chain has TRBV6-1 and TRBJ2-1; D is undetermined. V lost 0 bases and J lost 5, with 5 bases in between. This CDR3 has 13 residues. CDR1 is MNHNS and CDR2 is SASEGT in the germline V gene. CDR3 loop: CASSEAAHNEQFF. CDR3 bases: TGTGCCAGCAGTGAAGCTGCGCACAATGAGCAGTTCTTC.

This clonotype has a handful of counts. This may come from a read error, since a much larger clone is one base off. CDR3 DNA: TGTGCCAGCAGCCGGACAGGGGGCTATGGCTACACCTTC. Protein product: CASSRTGGYGYTF. The chain links TRBV12-3 or TRBV12-4 to TRBJ1-2; 10 bases fit TRBD1. Trimming at V came to 6 bases and at J to 4 bases, leaving 2 bases not matched to a gene. The CDR3 is 13 amino acids.

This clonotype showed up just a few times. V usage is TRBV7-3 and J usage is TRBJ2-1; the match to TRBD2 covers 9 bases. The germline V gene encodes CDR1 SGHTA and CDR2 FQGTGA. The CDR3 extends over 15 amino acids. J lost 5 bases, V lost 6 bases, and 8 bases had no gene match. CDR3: CASSPSGGPNNEQFF. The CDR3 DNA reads TGTGCCAGCAGTCCAAGCGGGGGGCCCAACAATGAGCAGTTCTTC.

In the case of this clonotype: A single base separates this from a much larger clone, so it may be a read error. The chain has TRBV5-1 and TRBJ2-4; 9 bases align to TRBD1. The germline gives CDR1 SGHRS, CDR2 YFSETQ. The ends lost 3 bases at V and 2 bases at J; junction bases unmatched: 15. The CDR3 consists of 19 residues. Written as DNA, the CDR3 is TGCGCCAGCAGCTCGGTGGGGACAGTGGACAGGGGATCCAAAAACATTCAGTACTTC. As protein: CASSSVGTVDRGSKNIQYF.

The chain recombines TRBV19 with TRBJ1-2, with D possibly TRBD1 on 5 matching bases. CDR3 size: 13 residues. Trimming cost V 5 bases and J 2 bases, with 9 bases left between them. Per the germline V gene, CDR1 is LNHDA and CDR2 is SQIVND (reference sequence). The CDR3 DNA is TGTGCCAGTAGTCGACAGAACAACTATGGCTACACCTTC. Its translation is CASSRQNNYGYTF.

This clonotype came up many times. This CDR3 reads CASNPRRTPSGYEQYF. In DNA form, the CDR3 reads TGTGCCAGCAATCCCAGGAGAACCCCCTCCGGCTACGAGCAGTACTTC. V and J are TRBV6-5 and TRBJ2-7; no reliable D call. The CDR3 has 16 amino acids. The V and J ends lost 7 bases and 3 bases respectively, with 22 bases between them. Germline values: CDR1 MNHEY, CDR2 SVGAGI.

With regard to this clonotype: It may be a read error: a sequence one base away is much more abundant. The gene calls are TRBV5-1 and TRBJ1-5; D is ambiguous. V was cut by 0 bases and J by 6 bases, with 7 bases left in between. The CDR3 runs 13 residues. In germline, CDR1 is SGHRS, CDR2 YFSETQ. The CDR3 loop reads CASSLEGCQPQHF. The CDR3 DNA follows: TGCGCCAGCAGCTTGGAAGGGTGTCAGCCCCAGCATTTT.

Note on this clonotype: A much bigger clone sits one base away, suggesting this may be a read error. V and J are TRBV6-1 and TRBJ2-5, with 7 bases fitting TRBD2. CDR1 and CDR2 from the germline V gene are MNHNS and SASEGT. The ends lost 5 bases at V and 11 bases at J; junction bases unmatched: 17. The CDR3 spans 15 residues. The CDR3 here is CASSWTRKAYNEQYF. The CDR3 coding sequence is TGTGCCAGCAGTTGGACTAGAAAGGCCTACAATGAGCAGTACTTC.

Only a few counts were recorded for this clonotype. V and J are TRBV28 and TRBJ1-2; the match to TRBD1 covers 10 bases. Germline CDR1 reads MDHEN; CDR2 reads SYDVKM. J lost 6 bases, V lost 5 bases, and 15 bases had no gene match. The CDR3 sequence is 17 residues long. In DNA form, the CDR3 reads TGTGCCAGCAGTCCCCCTGGGACAGGGGATCCTCGGCATGGCTACACCTTC. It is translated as CASSPPGTGDPRHGYTF.